A selection of T cell receptor beta chains follows, all from one sample in a study of cytomegalovirus exposure and HLA in healthy donors. The repertoire was sequenced with immunoSEQ multiplex PCR; TCRdb's copy has only in-frame clones and lacks some. The sample includes around 110,000 clones, 55% to 70% of them seen just once. Sequencing input: PBMCs. The receptors were sampled from a woman in her twenties or thirties in good health and CMV-seronegative. Both conserved end residues are part of each CDR3. Fields, in order: J gene, V gene, CDR3 length, clone size, D gene, CDR3 DNA, CDR3 protein. A D gene is named only where the DNA matches it firmly. For some rows the clone size is stated as once, few or many, or as a class when expanded; others skip it.

j_gene: TRBJ2-5; v_gene: TRBV7-9; len: 13; abundance: -; d_gene: TRBD2; CDR3nt: TGTGCCAGCAGCCGGACTAGAGCCGAGACCCAGTACTTC; CDR3aa: CASSRTRAETQYF
j_gene: TRBJ2-1; v_gene: TRBV2; len: 14; abundance: -; d_gene: TRBD1; CDR3nt: TGTGCCAGCAGTGCCGGACAGGCATTCAATGAGCAGTTCTTC; CDR3aa: CASSAGQAFNEQFF
j_gene: TRBJ2-1; v_gene: TRBV2; len: 16; abundance: -; d_gene: TRBD2; CDR3nt: TGTGCCAGCATTGAAATAGCGGGAGGCGCCAGAAATGAGCAGTTCTTC; CDR3aa: CASIEIAGGARNEQFF
j_gene: TRBJ2-7; v_gene: TRBV2; len: 16; abundance: -; d_gene: TRBD1; CDR3nt: TGTGCCAGCCTTTTATCGCGGACAGGGGGAAAGTACGAGCAGTACTTC; CDR3aa: CASLLSRTGGKYEQYF
j_gene: TRBJ2-6; v_gene: TRBV6-4; len: 15; abundance: -; d_gene: -; CDR3nt: TGTGCCAGCAGTGATACAGGGTCTGGGGCCAACGTCCTGACTTTC; CDR3aa: CASSDTGSGANVLTF
j_gene: TRBJ1-1; v_gene: TRBV7-2; len: 14; abundance: -; d_gene: TRBD1; CDR3nt: TGTGCCAGCAGCTTAGAGGAAGGGACAGGGAAAGCTTTCTTT; CDR3aa: CASSLEEGTGKAFF
j_gene: TRBJ2-3; v_gene: TRBV6-1; len: 14; abundance: -; d_gene: TRBD2; CDR3nt: TGTGCCAGCAGCCGACTAGCGGAGACAGATACGCAGTATTTT; CDR3aa: CASSRLAETDTQYF
j_gene: TRBJ2-1; v_gene: TRBV29-1; len: 15; abundance: -; d_gene: -; CDR3nt: TGCAGCGTCTGGATAAGCGGGTCCTCCTACAATGAGCAGTTCTTC; CDR3aa: CSVWISGSSYNEQFF
j_gene: TRBJ2-5; v_gene: TRBV5-1; len: 13; abundance: -; d_gene: -; CDR3nt: TGCGCCAGCAGTCGCAACGGGGAAGAGACCCAGTACTTC; CDR3aa: CASSRNGEETQYF
j_gene: TRBJ2-2; v_gene: TRBV10-3; len: 16; abundance: -; d_gene: TRBD2; CDR3nt: TGTGCCATCAGTGAGACTAGCGGTGGTGTCGGCGGGGAGCTGTTTTTT; CDR3aa: CAISETSGGVGGELFF
j_gene: TRBJ1-2; v_gene: TRBV5-1; len: 17; abundance: -; d_gene: -; CDR3nt: TGCGCCAGCAGCTTGTACCCTCCAGACGGCGGGGTTTATGGCTACACCTTC; CDR3aa: CASSLYPPDGGVYGYTF
j_gene: TRBJ2-1; v_gene: TRBV7-7; len: 13; abundance: once; d_gene: -; CDR3nt: TGTGCTAGTAGCAGCGGCGGGATCGATGAGCAGTTCTTC; CDR3aa: CASSSGGIDEQFF
j_gene: TRBJ2-2; v_gene: TRBV27; len: 15; abundance: -; d_gene: TRBD1; CDR3nt: TGTGCCAGCAGAGTTCAGACAGGGGTGGCCGGGGAGCTGTTTTTT; CDR3aa: CASRVQTGVAGELFF
j_gene: TRBJ1-2; v_gene: TRBV28; len: 15; abundance: once; d_gene: TRBD1; CDR3nt: TGTGCCAGCAGGGACGGAGGGACAGGGGGCCTTGGCTACACCTTC; CDR3aa: CASRDGGTGGLGYTF
j_gene: TRBJ1-1; v_gene: TRBV28; len: 14; abundance: -; d_gene: TRBD1; CDR3nt: TGTGCCAGCAGTTTCGGGACAGGGGGCACTGAAGCTTTCTTT; CDR3aa: CASSFGTGGTEAFF
j_gene: TRBJ2-7; v_gene: TRBV7-8; len: 14; abundance: few; d_gene: -; CDR3nt: TGTGCCAGCAGACCAGACAGGTGGGTCAACGAGCAGTACTTC; CDR3aa: CASRPDRWVNEQYF